Included here is one T cell receptor beta chain sequence, with context. The sample originates from a study of blood T cells in healthy people across ages. The second PCR ran about 6 to 12 cycles with a sample-barcoded 5' primer and J-beta primers. TCRdb passed the 5' RACE reads through MiXCR, listing each CDR3 protein once. The sample has about 1.6 million distinct CDR3 sequences; about 32% are singletons. Trimming left V 4 bases short and J 1 base short, with 8 bases between. CDR1 is SGHRS and CDR2 is YFSETQ in the germline V gene. The CDR3 contains 13 residues. Sequencing input: blood. This clonotype was sampled from a woman aged 25-40 years in good health. The chain has TRBV5-1 and TRBJ2-5; D remains ambiguous. DNA for the CDR3: TGCGCCAGCAGCAGGGTATCCCAAGAGACCCAGTACTTC. This gives the protein CASSRVSQETQYF.